This TCR beta chain was captured by sequencing in a study of blood T cell repertoires in COVID-19. Overall study context: The study drew acute and convalescent COVID-19 samples from the United States, Italy and Spain. Nucleic acid was either cDNA or gDNA, and it came from T cells, B-cell-depleted T cells, or PBMCs.

Trimming removed 6 bases from V and 7 bases from J; junction bases left unmatched: 9. The CDR3 covers 13 residues. CDR1 is MNHEY, CDR2 SMNVEV, per germline (reference sequence). Original processing methods: Amplifying reference gene primers gave estimates of nucleated cell counts. Sequencing was performed with immunoSEQ multiplex PCR; in TCRdb, only in-frame clones are kept and a portion is missing. V and J calls and clone size are given by that table; D and trimming were obtained from the DNA. The sample yields 99,000 or so clones, 91% seen once. The rearrangement links TRBV27 to TRBJ2-7, with 7 nucleotides matching TRBD2. The clonotype originates from a human donor in a cohort sampled during active COVID-19. Sequencing used peripheral blood. This CDR3 reads CASRAGILEEQYF. CDR3 DNA: TGTGCCAGCAGAGCGGGGATCTTGGAGGAGCAGTACTTC.